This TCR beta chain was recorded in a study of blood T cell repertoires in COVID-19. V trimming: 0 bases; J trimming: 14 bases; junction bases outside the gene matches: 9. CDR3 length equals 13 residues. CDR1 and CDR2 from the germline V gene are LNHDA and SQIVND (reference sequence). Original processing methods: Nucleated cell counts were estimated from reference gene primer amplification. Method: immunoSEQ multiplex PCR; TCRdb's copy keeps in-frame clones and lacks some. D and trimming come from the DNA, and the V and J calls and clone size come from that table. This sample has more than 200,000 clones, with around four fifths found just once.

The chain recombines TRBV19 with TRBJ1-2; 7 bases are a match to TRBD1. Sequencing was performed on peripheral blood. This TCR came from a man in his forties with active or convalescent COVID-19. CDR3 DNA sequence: TGTGCCAGTAGTATAGATTTCGGACAGGCCCGTACCTTC. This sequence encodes CASSIDFGQARTF. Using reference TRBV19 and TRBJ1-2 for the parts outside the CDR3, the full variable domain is DGGITQSPKYLFRKEGQNVTLSCEQNLNHDAMYWYRQDPGQGLRLIYYSQIVNDFQKGDIAEGYSVSREKKESFPLTVTSAQKNPTAFYLCASSIDFGQARTFGSGTRLTVV.